This T cell receptor beta chain appears in the sequencing data of a study of OX40 agonist ivuxolimab in advanced cancers. About the research overall: Patients were treated with ivuxolimab, an agonistic anti-OX40 (CD134) antibody.

CDR3 length: 15 residues. The germline V gene has CDR1 SGHNT and CDR2 YYREEE (reference sequence). V lost 0 bases and J 7 bases, leaving 16 bases between the germline ends. This clone was seen once. Method: immunoSEQ multiplex PCR; TCRdb's copy keeps in-frame clones and lacks some. The sample includes tens of thousands of clones, under 95% of them seen just once. V is TRBV5-4 and J is TRBJ2-5; D uncertain. The sample here was CD4+ or CD8+ T cells sorted from blood, taken in a trial of the OX40 agonist ivuxolimab. This sequence was found in an adult with an advanced solid tumor such as melanoma, head and neck, liver or kidney cancer. CDR3 nucleotide sequence: TGTGCCAGCAGCTTGGCCGGCACCCAGCGTGCGACCCAGTACTTC. Translated: CASSLAGTQRATQYF.